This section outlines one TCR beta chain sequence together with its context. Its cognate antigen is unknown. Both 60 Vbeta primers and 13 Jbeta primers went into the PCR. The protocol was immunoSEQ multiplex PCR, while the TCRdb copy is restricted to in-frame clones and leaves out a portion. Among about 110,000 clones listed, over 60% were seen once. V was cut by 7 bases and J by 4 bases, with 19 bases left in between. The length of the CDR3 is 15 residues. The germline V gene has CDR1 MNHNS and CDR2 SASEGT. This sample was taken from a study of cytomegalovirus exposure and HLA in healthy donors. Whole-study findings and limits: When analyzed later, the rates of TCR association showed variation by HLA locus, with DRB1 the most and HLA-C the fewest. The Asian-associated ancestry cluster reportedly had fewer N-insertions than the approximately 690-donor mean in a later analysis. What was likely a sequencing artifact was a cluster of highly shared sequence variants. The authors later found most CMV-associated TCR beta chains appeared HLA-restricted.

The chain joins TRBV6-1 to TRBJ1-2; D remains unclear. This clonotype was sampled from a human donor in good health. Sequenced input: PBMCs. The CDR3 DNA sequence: TGTGCCAGCACTGTGCAGTCACTAAGCCCCTATGGCTACACCTTC. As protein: CASTVQSLSPYGYTF.